This T cell receptor beta chain derives from a study of T cell repertoires in cytomegalovirus infection. Background on the study: From public TCR beta signatures came an indication of both CMV infection and matching HLA type.

Whole-study findings and limits: Ex vivo responses were dominated by HLA-C-restricted CMV-specific TCR beta clonotypes.

This clonotype came up many times. Its target is unknown. The V gene lost 3 bases and the J gene lost 7 bases, with 10 bases spanning the gap. The CDR3 has 13 residues. From germline, CDR1 is SGHTA and CDR2 FQGNSA. One entry per CDR3 protein results from TCRdb running MiXCR on the reads. The sample lists 150,000 to 200,000 distinct CDR3 sequences; roughly 27% were seen once. Material for sequencing was PBMCs. This sequence was found in a human donor in good health (CMV status not recorded). Some clones in this sample may be carry-over from other donors' samples. The J gene is TRBJ1-5, the V gene TRBV7-2; D possibly corresponds to TRBD1 (6 bases). CDR3 coding DNA: TGTGCCAGCAGCTTCAGGGGTAGCCAGCCCCAGCATTTT. Amino acid sequence: CASSFRGSQPQHF.